This TCR beta chain was identified in a study of T cell responses to AZD1222 COVID-19 vaccine. Whole-study results and caveats: CD4 TCRs covered the whole spike, strongest at regions 160-218 and 743-854. Clonal diversity may have been underestimated in mostly white British donors. Seropositivity was recorded at baseline in only 6 or 7 AZD1222 recipients.

V lost 2 bases, J lost 2 bases, and 12 bases lay in between. Germline assignment: CDR1 SGHDN and CDR2 FVKESK. The CDR3 loop spans 15 amino acids. This table comes from immunoSEQ multiplex PCR, and its TCRdb copy is limited to in-frame clones, with some not included. The repertoire consists of tens of thousands of clones, with more than 80% occurring once and the leading ten covering less than 3%. A note on this clone: Antigen: not known.

Timing groups of about 4 and about 12 weeks for second doses were pooled. The starting material was peripheral blood, obtained 28 days after the second AZD1222 dose. The chain joins TRBV14 to TRBJ1-1; no definite D call. This clonotype was sampled from an adult who received the AZD1222 COVID-19 vaccine. The CDR3 DNA sequence: TGTGCCAGCAGCCAACTGTCCGGAGTAAACACTGAAGCTTTCTTT. This sequence encodes CASSQLSGVNTEAFF.